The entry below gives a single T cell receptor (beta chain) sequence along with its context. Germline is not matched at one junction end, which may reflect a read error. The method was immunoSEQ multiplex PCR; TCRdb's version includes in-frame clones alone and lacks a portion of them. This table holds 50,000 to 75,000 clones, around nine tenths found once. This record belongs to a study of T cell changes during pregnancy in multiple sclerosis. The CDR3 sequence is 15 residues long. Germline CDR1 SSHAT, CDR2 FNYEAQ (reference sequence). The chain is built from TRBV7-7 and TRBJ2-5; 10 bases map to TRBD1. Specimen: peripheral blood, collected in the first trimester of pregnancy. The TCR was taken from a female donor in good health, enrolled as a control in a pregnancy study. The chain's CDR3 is CASSQTGTGEETQYF. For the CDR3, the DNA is TGTGCTAGCAGCCAAACCGGGACAGGGGAAGAGACCCAGTACTTC.